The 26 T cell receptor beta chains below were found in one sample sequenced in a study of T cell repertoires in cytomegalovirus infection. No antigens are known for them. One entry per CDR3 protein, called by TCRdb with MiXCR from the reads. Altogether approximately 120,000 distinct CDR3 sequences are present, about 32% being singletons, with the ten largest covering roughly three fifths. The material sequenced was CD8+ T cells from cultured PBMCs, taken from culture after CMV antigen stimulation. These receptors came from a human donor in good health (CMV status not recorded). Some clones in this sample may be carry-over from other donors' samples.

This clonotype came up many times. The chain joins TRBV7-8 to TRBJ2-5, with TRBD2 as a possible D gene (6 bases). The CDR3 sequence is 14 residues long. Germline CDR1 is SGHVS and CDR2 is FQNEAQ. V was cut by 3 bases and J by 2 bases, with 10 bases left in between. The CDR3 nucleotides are TGTGCCAGCAGCTTGGACTACTTACAAGAGACCCAGTACTTC. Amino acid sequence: CASSLDYLQETQYF.

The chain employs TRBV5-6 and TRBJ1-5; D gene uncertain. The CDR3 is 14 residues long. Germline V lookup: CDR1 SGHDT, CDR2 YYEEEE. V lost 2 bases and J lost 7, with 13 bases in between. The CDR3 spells CASSLVGSGQPQHF. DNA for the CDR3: TGTGCCAGCAGCTTAGTGGGGTCGGGCCAGCCCCAGCATTTT.

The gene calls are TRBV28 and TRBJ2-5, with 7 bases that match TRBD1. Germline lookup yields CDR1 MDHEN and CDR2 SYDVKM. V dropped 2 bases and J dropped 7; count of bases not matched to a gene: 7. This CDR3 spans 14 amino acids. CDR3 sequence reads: CASSLGQVLGTQYF. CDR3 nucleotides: TGTGCCAGCAGTTTAGGACAGGTCCTGGGGACCCAGTACTTC. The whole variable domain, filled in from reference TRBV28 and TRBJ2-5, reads DVKVTQSSRYLVKRTGEKVFLECVQDMDHENMFWYRQDPGLGLRLIYFSYDVKMKEKGDIPEGYSVSREKKERFSLILESASTNQTSMYLCASSLGQVLGTQYFGPGTRLLVL.

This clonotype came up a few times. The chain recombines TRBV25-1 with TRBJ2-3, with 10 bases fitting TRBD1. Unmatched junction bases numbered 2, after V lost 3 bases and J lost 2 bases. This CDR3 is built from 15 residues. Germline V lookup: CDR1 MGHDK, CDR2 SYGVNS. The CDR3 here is CASSEDRGYTDTQYF. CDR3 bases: TGTGCCAGCAGTGAGGACAGGGGGTACACAGATACGCAGTATTTT. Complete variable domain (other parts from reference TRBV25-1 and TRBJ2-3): EADIYQTPRYLVIGTGKKITLECSQTMGHDKMYWYQQDPGMELHLIHYSYGVNSTEKGDLSSESTVSRIRTEHFPLTLESARPSHTSQYLCASSEDRGYTDTQYFGPGTRLTVL.

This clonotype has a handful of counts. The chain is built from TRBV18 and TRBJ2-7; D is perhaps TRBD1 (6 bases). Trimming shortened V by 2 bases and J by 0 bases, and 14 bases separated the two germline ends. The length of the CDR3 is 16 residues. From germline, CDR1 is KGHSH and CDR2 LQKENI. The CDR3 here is CASSPSDRTSSYEQYF. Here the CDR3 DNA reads TGTGCCAGCTCACCAAGTGACAGGACAAGCTCCTACGAGCAGTACTTC.

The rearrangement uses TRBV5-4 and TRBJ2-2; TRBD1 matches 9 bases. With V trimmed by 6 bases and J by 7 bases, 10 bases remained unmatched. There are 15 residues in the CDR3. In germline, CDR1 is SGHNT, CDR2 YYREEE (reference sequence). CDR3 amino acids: CASTVRDRVGGELFF. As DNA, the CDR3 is TGTGCCAGCACCGTTCGGGACAGGGTTGGCGGGGAGCTGTTTTTT.

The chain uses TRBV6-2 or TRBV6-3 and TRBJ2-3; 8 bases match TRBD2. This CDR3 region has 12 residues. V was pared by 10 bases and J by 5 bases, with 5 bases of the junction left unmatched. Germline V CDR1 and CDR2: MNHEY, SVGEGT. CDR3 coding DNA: TGTGCCACCCGTACTAGCGGAGATACGCAGTATTTT. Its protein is CATRTSGDTQYF.

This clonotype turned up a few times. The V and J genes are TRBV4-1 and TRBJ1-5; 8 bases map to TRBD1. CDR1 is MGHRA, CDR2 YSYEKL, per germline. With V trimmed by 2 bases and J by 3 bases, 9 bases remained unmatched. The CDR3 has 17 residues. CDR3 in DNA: TGCGCCAGCAGCCAATATCCGACAGGGGAGAACAATCAGCCCCAGCATTTT. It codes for CASSQYPTGENNQPQHF.

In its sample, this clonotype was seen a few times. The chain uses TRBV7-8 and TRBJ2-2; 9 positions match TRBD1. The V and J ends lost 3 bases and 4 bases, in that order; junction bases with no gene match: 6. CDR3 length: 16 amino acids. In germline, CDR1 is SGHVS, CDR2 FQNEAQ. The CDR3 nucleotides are TGTGCCAGCAGCTTCCGGGACAGGGAAGGCACCGGGGAGCTGTTTTTT. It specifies CASSFRDREGTGELFF. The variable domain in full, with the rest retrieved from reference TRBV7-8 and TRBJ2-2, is GAGVSQSPRYKVAKRGQDVALRCDPISGHVSLFWYQQALGQGPEFLTYFQNEAQLDKSGLPSDRFFAERPEGSVSTLKIQRTQQEDSAVYLCASSFRDREGTGELFFGEGSRLTVL.

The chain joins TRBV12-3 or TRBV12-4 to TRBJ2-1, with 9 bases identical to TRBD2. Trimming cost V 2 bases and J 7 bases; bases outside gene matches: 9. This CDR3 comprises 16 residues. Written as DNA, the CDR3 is TGTGCCAGCAGTTTAATCGGACTAGCGAGTTCTAATGAGCAGTTCTTC. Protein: CASSLIGLASSNEQFF.

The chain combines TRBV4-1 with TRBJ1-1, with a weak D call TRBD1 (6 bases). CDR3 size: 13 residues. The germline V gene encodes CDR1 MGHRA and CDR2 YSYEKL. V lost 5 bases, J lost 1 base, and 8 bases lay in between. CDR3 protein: CASSNRANTEAFF. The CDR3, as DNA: TGCGCCAGCAGCAACAGGGCGAACACTGAAGCTTTCTTT.

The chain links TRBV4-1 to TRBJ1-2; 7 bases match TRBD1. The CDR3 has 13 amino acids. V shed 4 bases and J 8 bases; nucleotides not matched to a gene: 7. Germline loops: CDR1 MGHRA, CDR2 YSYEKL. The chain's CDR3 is CASSPLTGEGYTF. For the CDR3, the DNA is TGCGCCAGCAGCCCGTTAACAGGGGAAGGCTACACCTTC.

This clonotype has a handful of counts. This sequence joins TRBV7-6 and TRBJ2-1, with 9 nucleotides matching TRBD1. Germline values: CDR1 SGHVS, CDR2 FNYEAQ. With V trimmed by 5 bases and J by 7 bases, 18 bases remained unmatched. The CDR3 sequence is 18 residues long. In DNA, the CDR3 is TGTGCCAGCAGCCGAACCCACCTCCGGGACAGGGCCAATAATGAGCAGTTCTTC. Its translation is CASSRTHLRDRANNEQFF.

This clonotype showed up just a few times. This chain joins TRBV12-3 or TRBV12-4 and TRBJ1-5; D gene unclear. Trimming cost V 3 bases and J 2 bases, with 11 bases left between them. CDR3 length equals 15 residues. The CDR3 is CASSFGVTGNQPQHF. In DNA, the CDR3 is TGTGCCAGCAGTTTTGGTGTCACGGGCAATCAGCCCCAGCATTTT.

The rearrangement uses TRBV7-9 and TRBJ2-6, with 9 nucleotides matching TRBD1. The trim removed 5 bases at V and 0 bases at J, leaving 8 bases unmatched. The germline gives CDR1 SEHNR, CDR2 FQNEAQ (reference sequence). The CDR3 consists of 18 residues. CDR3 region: CASSTTGTGISGANVLTF. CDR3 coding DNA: TGTGCCAGCAGCACAACCGGGACAGGGATCTCTGGGGCCAACGTCCTGACTTTC. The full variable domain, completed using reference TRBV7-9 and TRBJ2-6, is DTGVSQNPRHKITKRGQNVTFRCDPISEHNRLYWYRQTLGQGPEFLTYFQNEAQLEKSRLLSDRFSAERPKGSFSTLEIQRTEQGDSAMYLCASSTTGTGISGANVLTFGAGSRLTVL.

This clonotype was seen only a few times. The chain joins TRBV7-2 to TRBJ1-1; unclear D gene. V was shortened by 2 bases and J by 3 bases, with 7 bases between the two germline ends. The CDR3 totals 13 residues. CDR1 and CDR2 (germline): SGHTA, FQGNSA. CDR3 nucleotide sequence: TGTGCCAGCAGCTTAAGGGTTGACACTGAAGCTTTCTTT. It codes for CASSLRVDTEAFF.

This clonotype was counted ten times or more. The CDR3 reads CASGGLAGAAYEQYF. Here the CDR3 DNA reads TGTGCCAGCGGGGGACTAGCGGGTGCCGCCTACGAGCAGTACTTC. V is TRBV2 and J is TRBJ2-7; 12 bases line up with TRBD2. Germline CDR1 SNHLY, CDR2 FYNNEI. J was trimmed by 2 bases and V by 8 bases; bases with no gene match: 7. The CDR3 is 15 residues long.

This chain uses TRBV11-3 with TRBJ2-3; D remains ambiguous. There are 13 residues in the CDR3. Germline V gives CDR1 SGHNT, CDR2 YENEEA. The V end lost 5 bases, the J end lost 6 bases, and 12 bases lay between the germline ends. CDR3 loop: CASSPRADDTQYF. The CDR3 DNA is TGTGCCAGCAGCCCCCGGGCAGATGATACGCAGTATTTT.

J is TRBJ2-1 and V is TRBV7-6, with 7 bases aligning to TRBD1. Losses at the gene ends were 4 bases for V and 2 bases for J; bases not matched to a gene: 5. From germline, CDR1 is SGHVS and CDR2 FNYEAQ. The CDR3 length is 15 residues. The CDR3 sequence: CASSYDRAPYNEQFF. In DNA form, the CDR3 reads TGTGCCAGCAGCTACGACAGGGCACCCTACAATGAGCAGTTCTTC.

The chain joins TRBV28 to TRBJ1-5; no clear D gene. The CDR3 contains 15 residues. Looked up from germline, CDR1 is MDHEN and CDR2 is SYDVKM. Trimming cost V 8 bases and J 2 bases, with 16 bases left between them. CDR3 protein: CASRGREGGNQPQHF. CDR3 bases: TGTGCCAGCCGTGGGCGCGAAGGTGGCAATCAGCCCCAGCATTTT.

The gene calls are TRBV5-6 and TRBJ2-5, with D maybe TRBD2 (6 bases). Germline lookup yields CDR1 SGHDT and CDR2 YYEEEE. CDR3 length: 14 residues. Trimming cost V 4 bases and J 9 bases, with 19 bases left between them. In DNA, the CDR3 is TGTGCCAGCAGCCGCGGGGTAGGGTGGGTGGCCCAGTACTTC. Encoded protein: CASSRGVGWVAQYF.

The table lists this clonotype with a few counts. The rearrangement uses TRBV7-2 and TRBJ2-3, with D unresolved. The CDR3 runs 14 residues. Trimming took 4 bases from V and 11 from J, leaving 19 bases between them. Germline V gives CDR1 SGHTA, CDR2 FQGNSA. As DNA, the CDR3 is TGTGCCAGCAGCTCCAACCAAGACCGGTGGGAGCAGTATTTT. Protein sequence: CASSSNQDRWEQYF.

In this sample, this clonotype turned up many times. The CDR3 DNA follows: TGTGCCAGCAGTTCTCGACCCCCCGCCCGGATGTTCCCGTCCCGATATAGCAATCAGCCCCAGCATTTT. This encodes CASSSRPPARMFPSRYSNQPQHF. V and J are TRBV27 and TRBJ1-5, with no clear D. The CDR3 covers 23 residues. Per the germline V gene, CDR1 is MNHEY and CDR2 is SMNVEV (reference sequence). Trimming left V 4 bases short and J 0 bases short, with 34 bases between.

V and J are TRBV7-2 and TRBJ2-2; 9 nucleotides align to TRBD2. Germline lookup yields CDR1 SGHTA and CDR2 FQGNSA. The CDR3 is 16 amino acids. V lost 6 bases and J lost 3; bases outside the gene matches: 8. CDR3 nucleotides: TGTGCCAGCAGTCCGCCTCTAGCGGGGCACACCGGGGAGCTGTTTTTT. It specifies CASSPPLAGHTGELFF.

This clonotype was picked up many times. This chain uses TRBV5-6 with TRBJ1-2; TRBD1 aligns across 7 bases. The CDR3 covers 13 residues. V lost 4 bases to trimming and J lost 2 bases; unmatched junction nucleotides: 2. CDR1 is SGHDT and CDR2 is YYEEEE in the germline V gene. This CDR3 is CASSQDRNYGYTF. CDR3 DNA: TGTGCCAGCAGCCAGGACAGGAACTATGGCTACACCTTC.

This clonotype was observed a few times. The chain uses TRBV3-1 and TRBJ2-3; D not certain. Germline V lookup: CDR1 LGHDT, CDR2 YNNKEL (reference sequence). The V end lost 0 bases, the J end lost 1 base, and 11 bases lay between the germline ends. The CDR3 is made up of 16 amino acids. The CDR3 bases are TGTGCCAGCAGCCAAGAGTCCATTCTTGGCACAGATACGCAGTATTTT. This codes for CASSQESILGTDTQYF.